Each of the 15 T cell receptor beta chains below was sequenced from the same sample in a study of blood T cell repertoires in COVID-19. Sequenced by immunoSEQ multiplex PCR; TCRdb stores in-frame clones only, minus some. The top ten clones hold roughly 2.3% of a sample with 290,000 or so clones, roughly nine tenths of them seen once. Source material: peripheral blood. Receptors were obtained from a woman under 40 with COVID-19, enrolled during active disease.

V usage is TRBV5-4 and J usage is TRBJ1-3, with a tentative D call TRBD1 (6 bases). The CDR3 consists of 16 residues. V was cut by 1 base and J by 0 bases, with 11 bases left in between. CDR1 and CDR2 (germline): SGHNT, YYREEE (reference sequence). Here the CDR3 reads CASSLYRGASGNTIYF. The CDR3 DNA reads TGTGCCAGCAGCTTGTATCGGGGGGCCTCTGGAAACACCATATATTTT.

The gene calls are TRBV21-1 and TRBJ2-7; no check of the table's D call, TRBD2, against the DNA was made. TRBV21-1 is reported as a pseudogene. This CDR3 is 15 amino acids long. The CDR3 reads CASSMGLAGSYEQYF. CDR3 bases: TGTGCCAGCAGCATGGGACTAGCGGGTTCCTACGAGCAGTACTTC.

The chain uses TRBV3-1 (or the pseudogene TRBV3-2) and TRBJ1-1, with D possibly TRBD1 on 5 matching bases. The V end lost 1 base, the J end lost 1 base, and 16 bases lay between the germline ends. The CDR3 is made up of 17 amino acids. The germline V gene has CDR1 LGHDT and CDR2 YNNKEL (reference sequence). CDR3 sequence reads: CASSQGFGGTRNTEAFF. CDR3 bases: TGTGCCAGCAGCCAAGGTTTCGGGGGTACCAGGAACACTGAAGCTTTCTTT.

The chain joins TRBV2 to TRBJ1-3; D gene unclear. CDR1 is SNHLY and CDR2 is FYNNEI in the germline V gene. The CDR3 has 12 residues. V lost 7 bases, J lost 12 bases, and 16 bases lay in between. The CDR3 DNA is TGTGCCAGCAATTTAGAAAGACGGGACATATATTTT. As protein: CASNLERRDIYF.

The genes are TRBV19 and TRBJ1-4, with 11 bases that match TRBD1. This CDR3 is built from 16 residues. V lost 6 bases, J lost 2 bases, and 5 bases stayed unmatched. The germline V gene encodes CDR1 LNHDA and CDR2 SQIVND (reference sequence). The CDR3 sequence: CASSADRGPTNEKLFF. The CDR3 bases are TGTGCCAGTAGCGCGGACAGGGGGCCCACTAATGAAAAACTGTTTTTT.

The V and J genes are TRBV9 and TRBJ1-3; 9 bases line up with TRBD1. Germline V CDR1 and CDR2: SGDLS, YYNGEE. The CDR3 covers 15 residues. Trimming took 4 bases from V and 3 from J; bases not matched to a gene: 5. CDR3 protein: CASSPGQGIGNTIYF. As DNA, the CDR3 is TGTGCCAGCAGCCCGGGACAGGGCATTGGAAACACCATATATTTT. Drawing the rest from reference TRBV9 and TRBJ1-3, the complete variable domain is DSGVTQTPKHLITATGQRVTLRCSPRSGDLSVYWYQQSLDQGLQFLIQYYNGEERAKGNILERFSAQQFPDLHSELNLSSLELGDSALYFCASSPGQGIGNTIYFGEGSWLTVV.

V and J are TRBV13 and TRBJ1-4, with 7 bases aligning to TRBD1. The germline CDR1 and CDR2 sequences are PRHDT and FYEKMQ (reference sequence). The CDR3 is 16 amino acids. Losses at the gene ends were 5 bases for V and 1 base for J; bases not matched to a gene: 7. The CDR3 bases are TGTGCCAGCAGCCTTGGACAGGCAGTAACTAATGAAAAACTGTTTTTT. It specifies CASSLGQAVTNEKLFF.

This clone has only one observation. The chain couples TRBV5-1 to TRBJ2-1; the match to TRBD2 covers 13 bases. The CDR3 covers 15 residues. Looked up from germline, CDR1 is SGHRS and CDR2 is YFSETQ. V gave up 4 bases and J gave up 10 bases; unmatched junction bases: 8. CDR3 protein: CASSPGLAGLGEQFF. The CDR3 region has the DNA TGCGCCAGCAGCCCGGGACTAGCGGGACTCGGCGAGCAGTTCTTC.

V and J are TRBV28 and TRBJ2-1, with 12 nucleotides matching TRBD2. This CDR3 contains 16 residues. V lost 6 bases to trimming and J lost 3 bases; unmatched junction nucleotides: 6. Germline assignment: CDR1 MDHEN and CDR2 SYDVKM. For the CDR3, the DNA is TGTGCCAGCAGCACCCCTAGCGGGGGGGGCTACAATGAGCAGTTCTTC. It codes for CASSTPSGGGYNEQFF.

The rearrangement joins TRBV7-8 to TRBJ1-4; perhaps TRBD1 as D (5 bases). The V end was cut by 1 base, the J end by 0 bases, with 6 bases between. The CDR3 contains 15 residues. The germline V gene has CDR1 SGHVS and CDR2 FQNEAQ. The CDR3 region is CASSLGQSTNEKLFF. The CDR3 region has the DNA TGTGCCAGCAGCTTAGGACAGTCAACTAATGAAAAACTGTTTTTT.

The chain combines TRBV10-3 with TRBJ1-3; a possible D gene is TRBD1 (5 bases). Germline CDR1 reads ENHRY; CDR2 reads SYGVKD. The ends were cut back, 3 bases at V and 1 base at J, with 7 bases in the middle. This CDR3 has 14 amino acids. The CDR3 loop reads CAISDTGSGNTIYF. The CDR3 nucleotides read TGTGCCATCAGTGACACAGGATCTGGAAACACCATATATTTT.

Details on this clone: The same CDR3 is also encoded by other DNA sequences in this sample. The chain has TRBV5-1 and TRBJ2-5; 8 nucleotides match TRBD2. The ends lost 0 bases at V and 5 bases at J; junction bases unmatched: 3. This CDR3 has 14 residues. In germline, CDR1 is SGHRS, CDR2 YFSETQ. The CDR3 protein is CASSLVSGGETQYF. Here the CDR3 DNA reads TGCGCCAGCAGCTTGGTCTCGGGGGGGGAGACCCAGTACTTC.

This chain uses TRBV19 with TRBJ2-5; TRBD1 aligns across 9 bases. J gave up 2 bases and V 5 bases, and 0 bases lay outside the gene matches. There are 13 residues in the CDR3. In germline, CDR1 is LNHDA, CDR2 SQIVND (reference sequence). CDR3 coding DNA: TGTGCCAGTAGTGACAGGGGGCAAGAGACCCAGTACTTC. Translated, it gives CASSDRGQETQYF.

This clone has a handful of counts. This sequence joins TRBV10-2 and TRBJ2-7; 8 bases fit TRBD1. The germline CDR1 and CDR2 sequences are WSHSY and SAAADI. The CDR3 is made up of 13 amino acids. With 6 bases clipped from V and 2 bases from J, the junction kept 3 bases outside the gene matches. The CDR3 loop reads CASRMDRAYEQYF. DNA of the CDR3: TGCGCCAGCAGGATGGACAGGGCCTACGAGCAGTACTTC.

The V call is TRBV27, the J call TRBJ2-3, with a weak D call TRBD2 (6 bases). The germline V gene encodes CDR1 MNHEY and CDR2 SMNVEV (reference sequence). This CDR3 has 15 residues. The germline V and J ends were trimmed by 4 bases and 2 bases, with 13 bases remaining between them. As DNA, the CDR3 is TGTGCCAGCAGTTCCCCGGGACTTACCACAGATACGCAGTATTTT. Protein: CASSSPGLTTDTQYF.